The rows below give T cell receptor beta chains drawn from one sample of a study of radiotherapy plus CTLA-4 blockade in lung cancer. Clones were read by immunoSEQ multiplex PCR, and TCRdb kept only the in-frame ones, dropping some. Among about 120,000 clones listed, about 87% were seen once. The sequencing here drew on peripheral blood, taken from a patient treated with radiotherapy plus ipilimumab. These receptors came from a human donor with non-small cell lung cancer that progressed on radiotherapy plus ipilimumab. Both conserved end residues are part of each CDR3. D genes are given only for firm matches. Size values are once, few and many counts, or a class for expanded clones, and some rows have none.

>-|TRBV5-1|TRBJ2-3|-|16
TGCGCCAGCAGCTTGGTTAGACCGGGGACCCCGGATACGCAGTATTTT
CASSLVRPGTPDTQYF
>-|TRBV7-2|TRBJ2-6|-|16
TGTGCCAGCTTACAACGATCGAGCTCTGGGGCCAACGTCCTGACTTTC
CASLQRSSSGANVLTF
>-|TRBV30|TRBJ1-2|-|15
TGTGCCTGGGGGGCCGGAAGGGTTTCTAACTATGGCTACACCTTC
CAWGAGRVSNYGYTF
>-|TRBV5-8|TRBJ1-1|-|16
TGTGCCAGCAGCAGGAAAGGGGGAGGATTGAACACTGAAGCTTTCTTT
CASSRKGGGLNTEAFF
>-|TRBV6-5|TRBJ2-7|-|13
TGTGCCACCGGGGGAGGAGGATGGTACGAGCAGTACTTC
CATGGGGWYEQYF
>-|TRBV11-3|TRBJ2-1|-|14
TGTGCCAGCAGCCTACAGGTAACCTACAATGAGCAGTTCTTC
CASSLQVTYNEQFF
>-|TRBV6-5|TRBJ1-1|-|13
TGTGCCAGCAGCATCAATTCTGTCGCTGAAGCTTTCTTT
CASSINSVAEAFF
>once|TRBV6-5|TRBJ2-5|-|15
TGTGCCAGCAGAACTCAGGGACTCGCCGGGGAGACCCAGTACTTC
CASRTQGLAGETQYF
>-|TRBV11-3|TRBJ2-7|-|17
TGTGCCAGCAGCTTGGCATCACGCGGGCAGCTATCCTACGAGCAGTACTTC
CASSLASRGQLSYEQYF
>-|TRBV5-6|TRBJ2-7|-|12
TGTGCCAGCAGCTTGGCCGGAGACGAGCAGTACTTC
CASSLAGDEQYF
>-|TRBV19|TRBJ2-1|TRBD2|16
TGTGCCAGTAGTTCAGGGGTAGCGGGGTCCTACAATGAGCAGTTCTTC
CASSSGVAGSYNEQFF
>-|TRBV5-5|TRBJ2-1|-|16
TGTGCCAGCAGCGCAGGAAGCAGGGCCATCTACAATGAGCAGTTCTTC
CASSAGSRAIYNEQFF
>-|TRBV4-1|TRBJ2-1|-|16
TGCGCCAGCAGCCAAGTAGTGAGCGCCTCCTACAATGAGCAGTTCTTC
CASSQVVSASYNEQFF
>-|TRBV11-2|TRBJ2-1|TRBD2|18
TGTGCCAGCAGAGAAGGACTAGCGGGGCCAAGCTCCTACAATGAGCAGTTCTTC
CASREGLAGPSSYNEQFF
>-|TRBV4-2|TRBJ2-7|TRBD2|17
TGTGCCAGCAGCCAAGATACGGCTAGCGGGACGCGTTACGAGCAGTACTTC
CASSQDTASGTRYEQYF
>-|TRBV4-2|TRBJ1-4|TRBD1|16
TGTGCCAGCAGCCAGGGCCGGACAGGACAAAATGAAAAACTGTTTTTT
CASSQGRTGQNEKLFF
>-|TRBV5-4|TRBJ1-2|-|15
TGTGCCAGCAGCTTACGACGCACAAATAACTATGGCTACACCTTC
CASSLRRTNNYGYTF
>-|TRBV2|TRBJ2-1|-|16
TGTGCCAGCAGTGGGGGTCCTAGTTCACCCTACAATGAGCAGTTCTTC
CASSGGPSSPYNEQFF
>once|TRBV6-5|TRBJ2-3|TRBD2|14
TGTGCCAGCAGTCTAGCGGGAATCACAGATACGCAGTATTTT
CASSLAGITDTQYF
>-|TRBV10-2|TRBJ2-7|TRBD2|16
TGCGCCAGCTCCGGACTAGCGGGAGCCGAATGGAACGAGCAGTACTTC
CASSGLAGAEWNEQYF
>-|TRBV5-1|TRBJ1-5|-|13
TGCGCCAGCAGCCTGGGACGGGATCAGCCCCAGCATTTT
CASSLGRDQPQHF
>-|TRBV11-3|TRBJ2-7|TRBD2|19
TGTGCCAGCAGCGTCGGTCGGGGGGGCGAGTCGTCAAACTTCTACGAGCAGTACTTC
CASSVGRGGESSNFYEQYF
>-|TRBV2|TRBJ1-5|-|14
TGTGCCAGCAGGTTTCAGCTAAGCAATCAGCCCCAGCATTTT
CASRFQLSNQPQHF
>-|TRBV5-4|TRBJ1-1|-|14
TGTGCCAGCAGCAGATACGGGGGAGCCACTGAAGCTTTCTTT
CASSRYGGATEAFF
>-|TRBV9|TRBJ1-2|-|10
TGTGCCAGCAGTGGTCCTGGCTACACCTTC
CASSGPGYTF
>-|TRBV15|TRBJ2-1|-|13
TGTGCCACCAGGGAGGGACAGTACAATGAGCAGTTCTTC
CATREGQYNEQFF
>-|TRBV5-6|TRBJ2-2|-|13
TGTGCCAGCAGCTTTGCGAACACCGGGGAGCTGTTTTTT
CASSFANTGELFF
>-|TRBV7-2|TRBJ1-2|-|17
TGTGCCAGCAGTTCTAGTGGTGGACGGGGAGCTAACTATGGCTACACCTTC
CASSSSGGRGANYGYTF
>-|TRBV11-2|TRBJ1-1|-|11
TGTGCCAGCGAAATGAACACTGAAGCTTTCTTT
CASEMNTEAFF
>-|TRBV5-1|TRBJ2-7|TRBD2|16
TGCGCCAGCAGCTTGACTAGCGGGAGGGGAAACTACGAGCAGTACTTC
CASSLTSGRGNYEQYF
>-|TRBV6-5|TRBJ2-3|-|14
TGTGCCAGCAGTTACTCGAGCGGCTCAGATACGCAGTATTTT
CASSYSSGSDTQYF
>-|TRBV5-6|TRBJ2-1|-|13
TGTGCCAGCAGCTTGCTGGGTGTTGATGAGCAGTTCTTC
CASSLLGVDEQFF
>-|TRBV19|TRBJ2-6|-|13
TGTGCCAGTAGAACATCTGGGGCCAACGTCCTGACTTTC
CASRTSGANVLTF
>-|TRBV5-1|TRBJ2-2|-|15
TGCGCCAGCAGCTTAGAAGGAGCGAGAGCCGGGGAGCTGTTTTTT
CASSLEGARAGELFF
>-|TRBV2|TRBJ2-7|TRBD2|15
TGTGCCAGCAGGGGAGGGAGGGGCGAGACCTACGAGCAGTACTTC
CASRGGRGETYEQYF
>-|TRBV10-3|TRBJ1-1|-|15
TGTGCCATCAGTGAGGGGGGACACACGAACACTGAAGCTTTCTTT
CAISEGGHTNTEAFF
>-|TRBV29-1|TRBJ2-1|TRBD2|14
TGCAGCGTTGTTAGCGGGAAGTGGGACGGTGAGCAGTTCTTC
CSVVSGKWDGEQFF
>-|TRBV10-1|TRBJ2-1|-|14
TGCGCCAGCAGTGAGTCCGGGAGCTACAATGAGCAGTTCTTC
CASSESGSYNEQFF
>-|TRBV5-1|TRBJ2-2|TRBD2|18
TGCGCCAGCAGCAAAGACCCGGGACTAGCTCCGAACACCGGGGAGCTGTTTTTT
CASSKDPGLAPNTGELFF